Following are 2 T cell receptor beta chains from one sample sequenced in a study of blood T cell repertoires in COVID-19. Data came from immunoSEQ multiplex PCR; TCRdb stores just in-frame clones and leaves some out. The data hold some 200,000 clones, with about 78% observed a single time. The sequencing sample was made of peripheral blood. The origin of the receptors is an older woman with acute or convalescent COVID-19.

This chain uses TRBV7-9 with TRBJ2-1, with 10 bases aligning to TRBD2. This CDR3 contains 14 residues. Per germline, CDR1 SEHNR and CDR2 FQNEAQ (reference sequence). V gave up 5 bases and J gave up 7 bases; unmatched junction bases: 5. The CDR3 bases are TGTGCCAGCAGCGAACTAGCGGGAAGGAATGAGCAGTTCTTC. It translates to CASSELAGRNEQFF.

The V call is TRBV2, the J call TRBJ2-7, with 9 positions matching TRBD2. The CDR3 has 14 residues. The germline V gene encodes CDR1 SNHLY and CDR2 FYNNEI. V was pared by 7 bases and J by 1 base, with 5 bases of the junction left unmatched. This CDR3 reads CASIASGRSYEQYF. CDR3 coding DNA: TGTGCCAGCATAGCAAGCGGGAGGTCCTACGAGCAGTACTTC.